The 14 T cell receptor beta chains in this list originate from one sample, sequenced in a study of control samples from healthy donors and cancer patients. The protocol was immunoSEQ multiplex PCR, while the TCRdb copy is restricted to in-frame clones and leaves out a portion. The sample has about 130,000 clones, approximately 94% seen once; the top ten hold around 1.6%. The specimen was PBMCs. Every receptor here comes from a man aged 50 to 59 with head and neck cancer.

The V call is TRBV2, the J call TRBJ1-6; weak D call: TRBD1 (5 bases). Trimming stripped 7 bases from V and 7 bases from J, with 11 bases between. The CDR3 totals 13 residues. The germline gives CDR1 SNHLY, CDR2 FYNNEI. CDR3 protein: CASIGDINSPLHF. Here the CDR3 DNA reads TGTGCCAGCATAGGGGATATCAATTCACCCCTCCACTTT.

V usage is TRBV5-4 and J usage is TRBJ1-1, with TRBD1 matching over 12 bases. The CDR3 loop spans 14 amino acids. Germline V gene sequence: CDR1 SGHNT, CDR2 YYREEE (reference sequence). The junction had 4 bases not matched to a gene; V was cut back by 4 bases and J by 6 bases. The CDR3 reads CASSPGQGAPEAFF. The CDR3 nucleotides read TGTGCCAGCAGCCCGGGACAGGGGGCTCCTGAAGCTTTCTTT.

The genes are TRBV9 and TRBJ2-7; D tentatively reads TRBD1 or TRBD2 (5 bases each). The CDR3 is 14 amino acids. Trimming stripped 0 bases from V and 2 bases from J, with 9 bases between. Looked up from germline, CDR1 is SGDLS and CDR2 is YYNGEE. This chain's CDR3 is CASSVEGPPYEQYF. CDR3 DNA: TGTGCCAGCAGCGTAGAGGGACCACCCTACGAGCAGTACTTC.

This chain links TRBV3-1 (or the pseudogene TRBV3-2) with TRBJ2-5; 11 nucleotides line up with TRBD2. Germline assignment: CDR1 LGHDT and CDR2 YNNKEL (reference sequence). CDR3 length: 15 residues. Unmatched junction bases numbered 8, after V lost 7 bases and J lost 4 bases. The CDR3 here is CASTTSGGTGETQYF. CDR3 coding DNA: TGTGCCAGCACTACTAGCGGGGGAACGGGAGAGACCCAGTACTTC.

The chain joins TRBV3-1 (or the pseudogene TRBV3-2) to TRBJ1-1, with D perhaps TRBD1 (6 bases). There are 16 residues in the CDR3. V was pared by 4 bases and J by 1 base, with 16 bases between. CDR1 LGHDT and CDR2 YNNKEL come from the germline V gene (reference sequence). Here the CDR3 DNA reads TGTGCCAGCAGCCCGCTCGAGGGGACACCGAACACTGAAGCTTTCTTT. Translating gives CASSPLEGTPNTEAFF.

The chain combines TRBV18 with TRBJ1-4; D is uncertain. The V gene's germline CDR1 is KGHSH and CDR2 LQKENI. The ends were cut back, 6 bases at V and 0 bases at J, with 11 bases in the middle. The CDR3 is 15 amino acids. In DNA form, the CDR3 reads TGTGCCAGCTCGCCCGCCGGGGCAACTAATGAAAAACTGTTTTTT. Its translation is CASSPAGATNEKLFF.

V gene TRBV19 combines with J gene TRBJ2-2, with 7 bases matching TRBD1. The CDR3 has 14 amino acids. V lost 8 bases, J lost 2 bases, and 5 bases stayed unmatched. CDR1 LNHDA and CDR2 SQIVND come from the germline V gene (reference sequence). CDR3 loop: CASGEGANTGELFF. The CDR3 bases are TGTGCCAGTGGCGAGGGGGCCAACACCGGGGAGCTGTTTTTT.

The chain is built from TRBV30 and TRBJ1-5; 7 bases fit TRBD1. Trimming at V came to 4 bases and at J to 4 bases, leaving 4 bases not matched to a gene. Germline V gene lookup returns CDR1 GTSNPN and CDR2 SVGIG (reference sequence). The CDR3 covers 13 residues. This CDR3 reads CAWNRQGNQPQHF. The DNA for the CDR3 is TGTGCCTGGAATCGACAGGGAAATCAGCCCCAGCATTTT.

This clone was detected once. This chain connects TRBV5-4 to TRBJ1-2; possible D gene TRBD1, 6 bases. There are 13 residues in the CDR3. The germline V gene encodes CDR1 SGHNT and CDR2 YYREEE (reference sequence). V lost 3 bases, J lost 4 bases, and 10 bases lay in between. This CDR3 reads CASSYGQRYGYTF. Written as DNA, the CDR3 is TGTGCCAGCAGCTACGGACAGCGCTATGGCTACACCTTC.

The CDR3 loop reads CATSRVYQSSSPLHF. CDR3 DNA sequence: TGTGCCACCAGCAGAGTTTACCAATCCTCTTCACCCCTCCACTTT. The rearrangement links TRBV15 to TRBJ1-6; unclear D gene. This CDR3 is 15 amino acids long. Trimming stripped 1 base from V and 9 bases from J, with 13 bases between. Germline assignment: CDR1 LNHNV and CDR2 YYDKDF (reference sequence).

CDR3 in amino acids: CASSSRNGPYEQYF. The DNA of the CDR3 is TGTGCCAGCAGCTCCAGAAACGGCCCCTACGAGCAGTACTTC. This sequence joins TRBV11-2 and TRBJ2-7; D is ambiguous. Between the trimmed V and J ends, which lost 4 bases and 2 bases, there was a span of 12 bases. There are 14 residues in the CDR3. Germline values: CDR1 SGHAT, CDR2 FQNNGV.

The table lists this clone with a few counts. The same CDR3 can be traced to other DNA sequences in this sample. The chain carries TRBV5-4 and TRBJ2-7; D perhaps matches TRBD2 (5 bases). Germline assignment: CDR1 SGHNT and CDR2 YYREEE (reference sequence). With 4 bases removed from V and 3 bases from J, the gap between germline ends came to 8 bases. The CDR3 is made up of 12 amino acids. CDR3 bases: TGTGCCAGCAGCCCTGGAGGCTACGAGCAGTACTTC. Translation: CASSPGGYEQYF.

The V gene is TRBV12-5, the J gene TRBJ1-1; D possibly corresponds to TRBD1 (5 bases). Trimming removed 0 bases from V and 4 bases from J, with 12 bases in between. The V gene's germline CDR1 is LGHNT and CDR2 FRNRAP. This CDR3 has 15 residues. Here the CDR3 reads CASGLVLGGSTEAFF. CDR3 nucleotide sequence: TGTGCTAGTGGTTTGGTACTGGGGGGAAGCACTGAAGCTTTCTTT. The variable domain in full, completed from reference TRBV12-5 and TRBJ1-1, reads DARVTQTPRHKVTEMGQEVTMRCQPILGHNTVFWYRQTMMQGLELLAYFRNRAPLDDSGMPKDRFSAEMPDATLATLKIQPSEPRDSAVYFCASGLVLGGSTEAFFGQGTRLTVV.

This sequence joins TRBV4-1 and TRBJ1-1; D possibly corresponds to TRBD1 (6 bases). Per the germline V gene, CDR1 is MGHRA and CDR2 is YSYEKL. This CDR3 spans 17 amino acids. The V gene lost 1 base and the J gene lost 7 bases, with 22 bases spanning the gap. In DNA, the CDR3 is TGCGCCAGCAGCCAAGGGTTGCGGCGTGGGGGGCGGGGTGAAGCTTTCTTT. Translation gives CASSQGLRRGGRGEAFF.